Listed below are T cell receptor beta chains from one sample, sequenced in a study of blood T cell repertoires in COVID-19. The data were produced by immunoSEQ multiplex PCR, yet TCRdb's version contains in-frame clones alone and is incomplete. The profile shows 95,000 to 150,000 clones, roughly 84% of them singletons. Material: peripheral blood. These receptors came from an elderly woman with acute or convalescent COVID-19. The CDR3 runs from the conserved cysteine through the conserved F or W. D genes are given only for firm matches. The listing skips clone size in some rows; elsewhere it reads once, few, many or a size class.

j_call | v_call | clone_size | d_call | cdr3_nt | cdr3_aa
TRBJ2-1 | TRBV7-3 | - | TRBD2 | TGTGCCAGCAGCGCTATACGGGAGGATGAGCAGTTCTTC | CASSAIREDEQFF
TRBJ1-2 | TRBV21-1 | - | - | TGTGCCAGCAGCAAACAATCCGGGACAGAGAATAACTATGGCTACACCTTC | CASSKQSGTENNYGYTF
TRBJ2-2 | TRBV19 | - | - | TGTGCCAGTAGTATAGATATGGCAGCAGGCGGGGAGCTGTTTTTT | CASSIDMAAGGELFF
TRBJ2-2 | TRBV6-2/TRBV6-3 | - | - | TGTGCCAGCAGTTACTCGATGGCCCCATCGAACACCGGGGAGCTGTTTTTT | CASSYSMAPSNTGELFF
TRBJ2-1 | TRBV9 | - | TRBD1 | TGTGCCAGCAGCGTGTCCGGGACAGGGTTCTACAATGAGCAGTTCTTC | CASSVSGTGFYNEQFF
TRBJ2-1 | TRBV7-9 | - | - | TGTGCCAGCAGCCCATACCAAGGGGGGGACTCCTACAATGAGCAGTTCTTC | CASSPYQGGDSYNEQFF
TRBJ2-5 | TRBV7-2 | - | - | TGTGCCAGCAGCCCCCCAGGCAGGGCAGAGACCCAGTACTTC | CASSPPGRAETQYF
TRBJ2-1 | TRBV5-1 | - | - | TGCGCCAGCAGTCCCCGGAGCTCCTACAATGAGCAGTTCTTC | CASSPRSSYNEQFF
TRBJ2-7 | TRBV7-9 | few | - | TGTGCCAGCAGCTTAGCCCCCCCAGGGGTACACGAGCAGTACTTC | CASSLAPPGVHEQYF
TRBJ2-5 | TRBV5-1 | - | - | TGCGCCAGCAGCTTTTTGGAGGAGACCCAGTACTTC | CASSFLEETQYF
TRBJ1-2 | TRBV28 | - | TRBD1 | TGTGCCAGCAGTACAAGACAGGGGTACTATGGCTACACCTTC | CASSTRQGYYGYTF